The entry that follows covers one T cell receptor (beta chain) sequence. Its target is not known. The data derive from a study of shared clonotypes between healthy human individuals. This table comes from immunoSEQ multiplex PCR, and its TCRdb copy is limited to in-frame clones, with some not included. The sample has roughly 2.5 million clones, around nine tenths seen once. Germline CDR1 is LNHDA and CDR2 is SQIVND (reference sequence). V lost 5 bases and J lost 4; bases outside the gene matches: 8. CDR3 length equals 15 residues. Overall study results and limits: Compared with memory subsets, naive subsets generally had larger estimated richness.

The sample comprised naive CD4+ T cells sorted from blood. This sample's subset: CD45RA+ positively selected. The genes are TRBV19 and TRBJ1-2, with TRBD1 matching 9 bases. The TCR sequence derives from a man younger than 35 in good health. DNA of the CDR3: TGTGCCAGTAGTCCCAGGGACAGGGACCTCTATGGCTACACCTTC. This translates into CASSPRDRDLYGYTF.